Presented here are 10 T cell receptor beta chains from one specimen sequenced in a study of cytomegalovirus exposure and HLA in healthy donors. The PCR employed 60 Vbeta primers together with 13 Jbeta primers. Profiled with immunoSEQ multiplex PCR; TCRdb holds only in-frame clones, not every one. The data show about 120,000 clones, with 80% seen just once and around 9.5% held by the top ten. Sequencing was performed on PBMCs. Receptors originate from a female donor in good health and CMV-seropositive.

This chain connects TRBV6-1 to TRBJ1-6; 7 nucleotides match TRBD1. V dropped 3 bases and J dropped 11; count of bases not matched to a gene: 10. CDR1 is MNHNS, CDR2 SASEGT, per germline. This CDR3 comprises 15 residues. CDR3 residues: CASSEGQSKQPPLHF. For the CDR3, the DNA is TGTGCCAGCAGTGAGGGACAGTCTAAACAGCCACCCCTCCACTTT.

The chain uses TRBV4-3 and TRBJ1-2; 8 bases line up with TRBD1. The CDR3 is 15 residues long. V was clipped by 5 bases and J by 0 bases; unmatched bases: 5. CDR1 is LGHNA, CDR2 YSLEER, per germline. The CDR3: CASSYTGGTNYGYTF. The CDR3 DNA reads as TGCGCCAGCAGCTATACAGGGGGGACTAACTATGGCTACACCTTC.

V gene TRBV5-1 combines with J gene TRBJ1-1, with 8 bases fitting TRBD1. V gave up 4 bases and J gave up 1 base; unmatched junction bases: 6. The CDR3 is 15 amino acids. Germline V gene data show CDR1 as SGHRS and CDR2 as YFSETQ. This chain's CDR3 is CASSPGQGWNTEAFF. In DNA, the CDR3 is TGCGCCAGCAGCCCAGGACAGGGTTGGAACACTGAAGCTTTCTTT.

The chain is built from TRBV29-1 and TRBJ1-1; TRBD1 aligns across 8 bases. V shed 7 bases, J shed 6 bases, and the junction held 10 bases outside the gene matches. This CDR3 spans 13 amino acids. Germline V gene sequence: CDR1 SQVTM, CDR2 ANQGSEA. The CDR3 DNA is TGCAGCGGCGGACAGGGTAGATCCTCTGAAGCTTTCTTT. It is translated as CSGGQGRSSEAFF.

Note on this clone: The germline gene is not matched at one end of the junction; a read error may be the cause. V and J are TRBV27 and TRBJ2-3; TRBD2 is a possible D gene (5 bases). The V gene's germline CDR1 is MNHEY and CDR2 SMNVEV (reference sequence). This CDR3 has 13 amino acids. In DNA, the CDR3 is TGTGCCAGCAGTTTAGACGTGGGAGATTCGCAGTATTTT. This translates into CASSLDVGDSQYF.

The chain carries TRBV6-5 and TRBJ2-5; 8 bases map to TRBD1. Germline V lookup: CDR1 MNHEY, CDR2 SVGAGI. The CDR3 consists of 14 residues. Germline trimming cut 6 bases from V and 5 bases from J; bases unmatched to any gene: 8. CDR3 region: CASRETGGVETQYF. CDR3 coding DNA: TGTGCCAGCAGAGAAACAGGGGGTGTGGAGACCCAGTACTTC.

The chain employs TRBV4-3 and TRBJ1-2; the match to TRBD1 covers 9 bases. V gave up 0 bases and J gave up 8 bases; unmatched junction bases: 19. Per germline, CDR1 LGHNA and CDR2 YSLEER. The length of the CDR3 is 19 residues. The CDR3 region is CASSQDSVGGTGYEEGYTF. DNA for the CDR3: TGCGCCAGCAGCCAAGATTCGGTTGGTGGGACAGGGTACGAGGAGGGCTACACCTTC.

This chain joins TRBV6-5 and TRBJ1-6; D remains ambiguous. The V end lost 8 bases, the J end lost 1 base, and 9 bases lay between the germline ends. The CDR3 totals 14 residues. CDR1 is MNHEY, CDR2 SVGAGI, per germline. The DNA for the CDR3 is TGTGCCAGCGGAGGAGGGTCCTATAATTCACCCCTCCACTTT. The encoded protein is CASGGGSYNSPLHF.

This chain uses TRBV5-1 with TRBJ1-5; 9 bases fit TRBD1. In germline, CDR1 is SGHRS, CDR2 YFSETQ. CDR3 size: 14 residues. V dropped 0 bases and J dropped 5; count of bases not matched to a gene: 0. Here the CDR3 reads CASSLGQGDQPQHF. The CDR3 region has the DNA TGCGCCAGCAGCTTGGGACAGGGGGATCAGCCCCAGCATTTT. Full variable domain (missing parts from reference TRBV5-1 and TRBJ1-5): KAGVTQTPRYLIKTRGQQVTLSCSPISGHRSVSWYQQTPGQGLQFLFEYFSETQRNKGNFPGRFSGRQFSNSRSEMNVSTLELGDSALYLCASSLGQGDQPQHFGDGTRLSIL.

The chain links TRBV13 to TRBJ1-3; no clear D. CDR3 length: 13 residues. Trimming stripped 3 bases from V and 4 bases from J, with 7 bases between. The V gene's germline CDR1 is PRHDT and CDR2 FYEKMQ (reference sequence). CDR3 nucleotides: TGTGCCAGCAGCTTCCTCAGGGGAAACACCATATATTTT. It encodes CASSFLRGNTIYF.